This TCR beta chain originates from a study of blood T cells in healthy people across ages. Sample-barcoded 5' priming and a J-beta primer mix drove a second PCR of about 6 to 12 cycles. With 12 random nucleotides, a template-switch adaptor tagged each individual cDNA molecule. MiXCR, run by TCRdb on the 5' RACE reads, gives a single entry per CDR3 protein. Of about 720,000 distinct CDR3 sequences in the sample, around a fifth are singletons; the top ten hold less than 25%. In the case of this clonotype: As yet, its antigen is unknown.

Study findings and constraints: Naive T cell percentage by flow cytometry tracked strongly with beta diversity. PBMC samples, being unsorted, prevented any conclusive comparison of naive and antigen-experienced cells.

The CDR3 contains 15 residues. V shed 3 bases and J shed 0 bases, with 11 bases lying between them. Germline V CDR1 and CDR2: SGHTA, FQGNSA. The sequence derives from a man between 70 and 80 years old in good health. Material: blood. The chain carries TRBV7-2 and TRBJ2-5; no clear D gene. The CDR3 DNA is TGTGCCAGCAGCTTGGCGCGGCCGGACCAAGAGACCCAGTACTTC. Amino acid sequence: CASSLARPDQETQYF.